This paragraph covers one T cell receptor beta chain sequence. Its target antigen remains unknown. CDR1 and CDR2 are drawn from the germline V gene: SQVTM, ANQGSEA. Inclusive of the bounding cysteine and phenylalanine, the CDR3 is 16 residues long. There is no recorded DNA. The record originates from a study of CXCR3-negative and CXCR3-positive naive CD8 T cells (dated by TCRdb to between 2018 and 2020). For context, the study as a whole: In total, 130 million to 150 million TRB reads were obtained, which works out to roughly 1.5 +/- 0.3 million reads per library. The diversity and physicochemical repertoire analyses included roughly ten donors pooled from two independent experiments. For the TRBV-TRBJ cluster analysis, the naive subsets came from roughly 5 donors, while the memory cells came from 3 donors. Broader findings and caveats from the paper: TRBV-TRBJ usage was similar between naive CXCR3-negative and CXCR3-positive cells from the same donor, while memory cells showed distinct patterns. Both naive subsets had comparably high repertoire diversity, while memory CD8+ T cells had much lower repertoire diversity. Freshly isolated PBMCs were used for most assays because CXCR3 expression partially decreased after cryopreservation. Because surface CD5, which is linked to self-reactivity in mice, was comparable between the naive subsets, TCR interaction strength was also inferred from TRB CDR3 physicochemical properties.

For sequencing, a NextSeq 550 was employed. The Human TCR Profiling Kit (MiLaboratory) was used to make UMI-labeled 5' RACE TRB cDNA libraries. The full amount of extracted RNA was used for cDNA synthesis, and the full amount of resulting cDNA was used for PCR amplification. The libraries were made side by side, with each library going through the same number of PCR cycles. For the original study's pipeline: With a requirement of at least two reads per UMI, MIGEC and MiXCR extracted about 52,000 +/- 9,100 unique UMI-labeled TRB cDNA molecules per library. An average of about 40,000 +/- 10,000 functional in-frame TRB CDR3 nucleotide clonotypes without stop codons was found per library. After downsampling to 5000 UMI-labeled TRB molecules per sample, diversity metrics such as normalized Shannon-Wiener and Chao1 were calculated in VDJtools. VDJtools was used to calculate clonotype-size-weighted physicochemical properties of the central five CDR3 residues, namely interaction energy, strength, volume and Kidera factor 4. Following TCRdb reprocessing, every CDR3 protein sequence forms one entry, and DNA is not provided. What appears here as the V and J calls and clone size reflects TCRdb's work, not the paper's. The sample's records list around 40,000 distinct CDR3 sequences. In total, the top ten clones hold about 14% of the sample.

Each CD8+ T cell subset was flow-sorted in triplicate, and 300,000 cells per subset were placed directly into RLT lysis buffer. Peripheral blood mononuclear cells were isolated from buffy coats using standard density gradient centrifugation. Total RNA was extracted from sorted cells with an RNeasy Mini Kit. This sequence uses TRBV29-1 and TRBJ2-1; TCRdb selects TRBD1, and the lack of DNA leaves this call unchecked. This receptor was taken from a human donor in good health. Some clones in this sample may be carry-over from other donors' samples. The sequenced material came from memory CD8+ T cells from blood. What this sample's cell subset or site label stands for: conventional CD8+ memory T cells (TMEM), sorted as controls. The encoded CDR3 is CSVEEILGQGENEQFF.